The 6 T cell receptor beta chains in this list originate from one sample, sequenced in a study of T cell changes during pregnancy in multiple sclerosis. Sequencing was performed with immunoSEQ multiplex PCR; in TCRdb, only in-frame clones are kept and a portion is missing. The table lists 50,000 to 80,000 clones, roughly nine tenths of them singletons. This specimen consisted of CD8+ T cells from peripheral blood mononuclear cells, obtained before pregnancy. The receptors were gathered from a female donor with multiple sclerosis, enrolled in a pregnancy study.

The chain combines TRBV4-1 with TRBJ2-3, with 9 nucleotides matching TRBD1. Germline V gene lookup returns CDR1 MGHRA and CDR2 YSYEKL. The CDR3 has 13 amino acids. J was trimmed by 3 bases and V by 10 bases; bases with no gene match: 5. The CDR3 bases are TGCGCCACCCGAGGACAGGGGACAGATACGCAGTATTTT. Its protein is CATRGQGTDTQYF.

The chain carries TRBV29-1 and TRBJ2-3, with 8 bases aligning to TRBD2. CDR3 size: 13 residues. Germline-derived CDR1 and CDR2 are SQVTM and ANQGSEA. V dropped 6 bases and J dropped 5; count of bases not matched to a gene: 7. Written as DNA, the CDR3 is TGCAGCGTCCCCAGCGGGGGTGGAGATACGCAGTATTTT. It specifies CSVPSGGGDTQYF.

This chain links TRBV25-1 with TRBJ1-2; D ambiguous. The CDR3 loop spans 14 amino acids. V gave up 1 base and J gave up 4 bases, with 10 bases separating them. Germline V gives CDR1 MGHDK, CDR2 SYGVNS. The CDR3 sequence is CASSESHGSYGYTF. The CDR3 coding sequence is TGTGCCAGCAGTGAATCTCACGGGTCCTATGGCTACACCTTC.

The chain links TRBV2 to TRBJ1-1; D perhaps matches TRBD1 (5 bases). V shed 2 bases and J shed 2 bases, with 12 bases lying between them. Germline lookup yields CDR1 SNHLY and CDR2 FYNNEI. The CDR3 runs to 15 residues. This CDR3 is CASSETAGFNTEAFF. CDR3 coding DNA: TGTGCCAGCAGTGAAACGGCAGGGTTTAACACTGAAGCTTTCTTT.

The rearrangement joins TRBV5-6 to TRBJ1-5; no definite D call. In germline, CDR1 is SGHDT, CDR2 YYEEEE. V dropped 0 bases and J dropped 3 bases, with 10 bases sitting between them. The CDR3 consists of 15 residues. The CDR3: CASSLDVEFNQPQHF. For the CDR3, the DNA is TGTGCCAGCAGCTTGGATGTGGAGTTCAATCAGCCCCAGCATTTT.

This chain connects TRBV12-2 to TRBJ1-6; the DNA was not compared with TRBD1, the D call given in the table. TRBV12-2 is classified as a pseudogene. CDR3 length: 17 residues. Here the CDR3 reads CASRPGDSVSYNSPLHF. In DNA, the CDR3 is TGTGCAAGTCGCCCAGGGGACAGCGTCTCCTATAATTCACCCCTCCACTTT.